The entry below gives a single TCR beta chain sequence along with its context. The junction departs from germline at one end; a sequencing error may be responsible. TCRdb itself ran the RACE reads through MiXCR, one entry per CDR3 protein. The profile shows 150,000 to 200,000 distinct CDR3 sequences, approximately 14% of them singletons. The sample originates from a study of human T cells and chemical hapten exposure. Documented time point: patch test 1, 2 weeks after DPC sensitization. Specified treatment: therapeutic diphenylcyclopropenone sensitization with weekly scalp DPC. The TCR originated in a woman in her thirties with alopecia areata. Some clones in this sample may be carry-over from other donors' samples. The sample was whole blood, taken in connection with sensitization to the hapten diphenylcyclopropenone (DPC).

CDR3 nucleotides: TGTGCCAGCAGTCAAGGACTAGCGGGGGCTACAGATACGCGGTATTTT. It specifies CASSQGLAGATDTRYF. The chain employs TRBV12-3 or TRBV12-4 and TRBJ2-3; TRBD2 agrees at 13 bases. This CDR3 spans 16 amino acids.